Listed below are T cell receptor beta chains from one sample, sequenced in a study of OX40 agonist ivuxolimab in advanced cancers. Sequencing was performed with immunoSEQ multiplex PCR; in TCRdb, only in-frame clones are kept and a portion is missing. The sample lists approximately 58,000 clones; 86% were seen once. The source material was CD4+ or CD8+ T cells sorted from blood, sampled in a trial of the OX40 agonist ivuxolimab. The receptors shown here come from an adult with an advanced solid tumor such as melanoma, head and neck, liver or kidney cancer. CDR3s include the opening cysteine and the closing phenylalanine or tryptophan. The order of the fields is V gene, D gene, clone size, J gene, CDR3 protein, CDR3 DNA. D genes are given only for firm matches. The listing skips clone size in some rows; elsewhere it reads once, few, many or a size class.

TRBV28	-	-	TRBJ2-2	CASSYLNTGELFF	TGTGCCAGCAGTTACTTGAACACCGGGGAGCTGTTTTTT
TRBV5-1	TRBD1	-	TRBJ2-1	CASSPGQGIISYNEQFF	TGCGCCAGCAGCCCGGGACAGGGGATTATCTCCTACAATGAGCAGTTCTTC
TRBV5-1	-	-	TRBJ1-4	CASTSLGADNEKLFF	TGCGCCAGCACCTCACTCGGGGCGGATAATGAAAAACTGTTTTTT
TRBV18	TRBD1	-	TRBJ2-7	CASSPMGTGLSYEQYF	TGTGCCAGCTCACCTATGGGGACAGGGCTTTCCTACGAGCAGTACTTC
TRBV19	-	-	TRBJ1-2	CASSTGVGYTF	TGTGCCAGTAGTACAGGGGTTGGCTACACCTTC
TRBV5-8	-	-	TRBJ1-2	CASSLYGGRGYTF	TGTGCCAGCAGCTTGTACGGGGGAAGGGGCTACACCTTC
TRBV28	TRBD1	-	TRBJ1-2	CASSYYRGVVGYTF	TGTGCCAGCAGTTATTACAGGGGAGTGGTTGGCTACACCTTC
TRBV29-1	-	-	TRBJ2-1	CSVVTDYNEQFF	TGCAGCGTTGTTACGGATTACAATGAGCAGTTCTTC
TRBV23-1	TRBD1	-	TRBJ2-7	CASGRGQVHEQYF	TGCGCCAGCGGACGGGGACAGGTCCACGAGCAGTACTTC
TRBV30	-	-	TRBJ1-1	CAWSFFGVGAEAFF	TGTGCCTGGAGTTTTTTCGGGGTAGGGGCTGAAGCTTTCTTT
TRBV28	-	-	TRBJ2-2	CASSSPGGPVGELFF	TGTGCCAGCAGTTCCCCCGGGGGGCCTGTCGGGGAGCTGTTTTTT
TRBV19	-	-	TRBJ1-6	CASSIGGRTASPLHF	TGTGCCAGTAGTATAGGGGGCAGAACCGCCTCACCCCTCCACTTT
TRBV6-1	-	-	TRBJ2-7	CASSLDRSQGEQYF	TGTGCCAGCAGCCTAGACCGGTCCCAGGGCGAGCAGTACTTC
TRBV28	-	once	TRBJ1-3	CASSLGHGNTIYF	TGTGCCAGCAGTTTAGGGCACGGAAACACCATATATTTT
TRBV7-7	TRBD1	-	TRBJ2-5	CASSQQGRETQYF	TGTGCTAGCAGCCAACAGGGGCGAGAGACCCAGTACTTC
TRBV19	TRBD1	once	TRBJ2-7	CASNGQGFSEQYF	TGTGCCAGCAATGGACAGGGGTTTAGCGAGCAGTACTTC
TRBV5-8	-	-	TRBJ2-7	CASSLQQGYEQYF	TGTGCCAGCAGCTTGCAACAGGGCTACGAGCAGTACTTC
TRBV6-5	-	-	TRBJ2-7	CASSYKYLEQYF	TGTGCCAGCAGTTACAAGTACCTCGAGCAGTACTTC
TRBV13	-	-	TRBJ2-1	CASSPGEGQFF	TGTGCCAGCAGCCCGGGAGAGGGGCAGTTCTTC
TRBV5-6	TRBD1	-	TRBJ1-2	CASKETGQNYYGYTF	TGTGCCAGCAAAGAAACGGGACAGAACTACTATGGCTACACCTTC
TRBV4-1	TRBD2	-	TRBJ2-5	CASSRGLAGPETQYF	TGCGCCAGCAGCCGGGGACTAGCGGGTCCAGAGACCCAGTACTTC
TRBV6-5	-	-	TRBJ2-7	CASSYESYEQYF	TGTGCCAGCAGTTACGAAAGCTACGAGCAGTACTTC
TRBV15	TRBD2	-	TRBJ2-1	CATSSLVLGAGNEQFF	TGTGCCACCAGCAGCCTGGTTCTAGGAGCGGGAAATGAGCAGTTCTTC
TRBV28	-	-	TRBJ1-5	CATSVTISNQPQHF	TGTGCCACCTCGGTCACGATTAGCAATCAGCCCCAGCATTTT
TRBV5-1	TRBD2	-	TRBJ2-5	CASSTARTSGGEETQYF	TGCGCCAGCAGCACCGCGAGGACTAGCGGGGGCGAAGAGACCCAGTACTTC
TRBV30	-	-	TRBJ2-1	CAWTSRVYNEQFF	TGTGCCTGGACTAGCCGGGTCTACAATGAGCAGTTCTTC
TRBV27	-	-	TRBJ2-7	CASSFSGEGQQYF	TGTGCCAGCAGTTTCTCGGGCGAGGGGCAGCAGTACTTC
TRBV27	-	few	TRBJ2-1	CASSFRDGYNEQFF	TGTGCCAGCAGTTTTCGGGACGGATACAATGAGCAGTTCTTC
TRBV27	-	-	TRBJ2-3	CASSLSTSTDTQYF	TGTGCCAGCAGTTTATCGACTAGCACAGATACGCAGTATTTT
TRBV28	-	once	TRBJ2-5	CASSLPGETQYF	TGTGCCAGCAGTTTGCCTGGGGAGACCCAGTACTTC
TRBV19	-	-	TRBJ2-7	CASSMSNYEQYF	TGTGCCAGTAGTATGAGCAACTACGAGCAGTACTTC
TRBV28	-	-	TRBJ2-5	CASSPEQQETQYF	TGTGCCAGCAGTCCCGAGCAGCAAGAGACCCAGTACTTC
TRBV6-1	-	-	TRBJ2-5	CASSLTEETQYF	TGTGCCAGCAGTTTGACAGAAGAGACCCAGTACTTC
TRBV5-5	-	-	TRBJ1-2	CASSYEDYGYTF	TGTGCCAGCAGCTATGAAGACTATGGCTACACCTTC
TRBV4-2	-	once	TRBJ2-1	CASSQGGRGNNEQFF	TGTGCCAGCAGCCAAGGGGGTCGGGGTAACAATGAGCAGTTCTTC
TRBV11-3	-	-	TRBJ2-7	CASSLQSAGAISYF	TGTGCCAGCAGCTTACAAAGTGCAGGGGCCATATCGTACTTC
TRBV7-9	-	-	TRBJ2-1	CASSPTYNEQFF	TGTGCCAGCAGCCCGACTTACAATGAGCAGTTCTTC
TRBV2	-	-	TRBJ1-1	CASSERRGTEAFF	TGTGCCAGCAGTGAACGACGTGGGACTGAAGCTTTCTTT
TRBV7-7	-	-	TRBJ2-5	CASSLGHQETQYF	TGTGCTAGCAGCTTAGGGCATCAAGAGACCCAGTACTTC
TRBV10-3	-	-	TRBJ2-7	CAISEQGMSSYEQYF	TGTGCCATCAGTGAGCAGGGGATGAGCTCCTACGAGCAGTACTTC
TRBV5-1	-	once	TRBJ1-2	CASAGDSYGYTF	TGCGCCAGCGCCGGCGACAGCTATGGCTACACCTTC
TRBV11-1	-	-	TRBJ2-7	CASSLEAPSYEQYF	TGTGCCAGCAGCTTAGAGGCACCCTCCTACGAGCAGTACTTC
TRBV28	TRBD1	-	TRBJ1-1	CASRRPLGTGLWNTEAFF	TGTGCCAGCAGACGACCCCTCGGGACAGGCCTTTGGAACACTGAAGCTTTCTTT
TRBV27	TRBD2	-	TRBJ2-1	CASSLSSGGSSYNEQFF	TGTGCCAGCAGTTTGTCTAGCGGGGGGTCGTCCTACAATGAGCAGTTCTTC